A selection of T cell receptor beta chains follows, all from one sample in a study of identical twins. Each CDR3 protein gets one entry after TCRdb re-called the 5' RACE reads with MiXCR. This table has 350,000 or so distinct CDR3 sequences, about 12% appearing once. These same data were also listed under a study on yellow fever vaccine responses in identical twins.

The specimen sequenced was CD8+ T cells sorted from blood. All receptors derive from a woman in her late teens or twenties in good health. Each CDR3 is given with its conserved first and last residue. Fields, in order: J gene, V gene, CDR3 protein.

j_call: TRBJ2-6; v_call: TRBV9; cdr3_aa: CASSGMGAHLSGANVLTF
j_call: TRBJ2-1; v_call: TRBV5-1; cdr3_aa: CASSFGLAGADLYNEQFF
j_call: TRBJ2-5; v_call: TRBV3-2; cdr3_aa: CASTQTRQSQETQYF
j_call: TRBJ1-2; v_call: TRBV11-2; cdr3_aa: CASSLNGRTYGYTF
j_call: TRBJ1-6; v_call: TRBV28; cdr3_aa: CASSDDRADSPLHF
j_call: TRBJ2-7; v_call: TRBV27; cdr3_aa: CASSPYPKGYSYEQYF
j_call: TRBJ2-3; v_call: TRBV7-8; cdr3_aa: CASSLGRVQGRFSTDTQYF
j_call: TRBJ2-1; v_call: TRBV9; cdr3_aa: CASSVPPGQDNEQFF
j_call: TRBJ2-1; v_call: TRBV7-8; cdr3_aa: CASSLDRGRGGNSYNEQFF
j_call: TRBJ2-1; v_call: TRBV9; cdr3_aa: CASSAGTSYNEQFF
j_call: TRBJ2-1; v_call: TRBV6-4; cdr3_aa: CASSDSGGAGEQFF
j_call: TRBJ2-7; v_call: TRBV6-5; cdr3_aa: CASSYGTGYEQYF
j_call: TRBJ1-2; v_call: TRBV5-1; cdr3_aa: CASSLQAPRQGIRDGYTF
j_call: TRBJ1-6; v_call: TRBV5-5; cdr3_aa: CASSKRQGSSYNSPLHF
j_call: TRBJ2-7; v_call: TRBV29-1; cdr3_aa: CSVEGGLAGPSYEQYF
j_call: TRBJ2-1; v_call: TRBV11-2; cdr3_aa: CASSLVRSPGEQFF
j_call: TRBJ2-3; v_call: TRBV5-1; cdr3_aa: CATSPPYTDTQYF
j_call: TRBJ2-2; v_call: TRBV6-1; cdr3_aa: CASSPLLGELFF
j_call: TRBJ2-3; v_call: TRBV9; cdr3_aa: CASSPPKDTQYF
j_call: TRBJ2-7; v_call: TRBV28; cdr3_aa: CASSLGLGTSYEQYF
j_call: TRBJ2-1; v_call: TRBV24-1; cdr3_aa: CATAYGMDSYNEQFF
j_call: TRBJ1-2; v_call: TRBV6-5; cdr3_aa: CASLELRGGYTF
j_call: TRBJ2-1; v_call: TRBV5-1; cdr3_aa: CASSPGLAGTSYNEQFF
j_call: TRBJ1-2; v_call: TRBV7-9; cdr3_aa: CASSAPGTNYGYTF
j_call: TRBJ1-2; v_call: TRBV12-5; cdr3_aa: CASGPLVGGWYGYTF
j_call: TRBJ2-5; v_call: TRBV7-9; cdr3_aa: CASSYRDRQRETQYF
j_call: TRBJ2-5; v_call: TRBV15; cdr3_aa: CATSRDLASGMETQYF
j_call: TRBJ2-5; v_call: TRBV7-9; cdr3_aa: CASSLVQGPETQYF
j_call: TRBJ2-3; v_call: TRBV7-9; cdr3_aa: CASSLAVGRSTDTQYF
j_call: TRBJ2-2; v_call: TRBV4-2; cdr3_aa: CASSQEASGSSGELFF
j_call: TRBJ2-1; v_call: TRBV11-3; cdr3_aa: CASSIGLGEQFF
j_call: TRBJ2-6; v_call: TRBV28; cdr3_aa: CASSPGLISGANVLTF
j_call: TRBJ2-2; v_call: TRBV10-2; cdr3_aa: CASSEVITGELFF
j_call: TRBJ1-1; v_call: TRBV6-2/TRBV6-3; cdr3_aa: CASNGGANTEAFF
j_call: TRBJ2-2; v_call: TRBV28; cdr3_aa: CATRGYTSLSGELFF
j_call: TRBJ2-1; v_call: TRBV20-1; cdr3_aa: CSARTGYYNEQFF
j_call: TRBJ1-6; v_call: TRBV4-1; cdr3_aa: CASSLTPGQHNSPLHF
j_call: TRBJ2-3; v_call: TRBV9; cdr3_aa: CASSSRSGDTQYF
j_call: TRBJ1-2; v_call: TRBV7-9; cdr3_aa: CASSSEDGDYGYTF
j_call: TRBJ1-2; v_call: TRBV9; cdr3_aa: CASSVGGTNYGYTF
j_call: TRBJ2-5; v_call: TRBV7-9; cdr3_aa: CASSFNGGAETQYF
j_call: TRBJ2-1; v_call: TRBV7-9; cdr3_aa: CASSSSSGINNEQFF
j_call: TRBJ2-7; v_call: TRBV29-1; cdr3_aa: CSVEAEPLAGGPSEQYF
j_call: TRBJ2-2; v_call: TRBV4-1; cdr3_aa: CASSLRQGASLAGELFF
j_call: TRBJ2-5; v_call: TRBV19; cdr3_aa: CASSIESGGIQETQYF
j_call: TRBJ2-5; v_call: TRBV5-1; cdr3_aa: CASSPGSNQETQYF
j_call: TRBJ1-1; v_call: TRBV5-5; cdr3_aa: CASSTGGGYTEAFF
j_call: TRBJ2-1; v_call: TRBV5-4; cdr3_aa: CASSLASGRVNEQFF
j_call: TRBJ2-1; v_call: TRBV7-9; cdr3_aa: CASRPKDRNNEQFF
j_call: TRBJ2-3; v_call: TRBV2; cdr3_aa: CASSVDSGNTDTQYF
j_call: TRBJ2-3; v_call: TRBV11-2; cdr3_aa: CASSPGLAGVSSTDTQYF
j_call: TRBJ2-5; v_call: TRBV14; cdr3_aa: CASSPRTKETQYF